These 16 T cell receptor beta chains were sequenced from one sample in a study of blood T cell repertoires in COVID-19. Data came from immunoSEQ multiplex PCR; TCRdb stores just in-frame clones and leaves some out. The table records about 300,000 clones, 89% of them present only once. Material for sequencing was peripheral blood. The receptors shown here come from a woman younger than 45 with COVID-19, enrolled during active disease.

The V call is TRBV6-1, the J call TRBJ1-5; D is ambiguous. Germline values: CDR1 MNHNS, CDR2 SASEGT. V was shortened by 3 bases and J by 2 bases, with 8 bases between the two germline ends. This CDR3 has 14 amino acids. The DNA for the CDR3 is TGTGCCAGCAGTGACAGAAATGGCAATCAGCCCCAGCATTTT. It translates to CASSDRNGNQPQHF.

The rearrangement joins TRBV28 to TRBJ2-5, with 7 bases lining up with TRBD2. The germline CDR1 and CDR2 sequences are MDHEN and SYDVKM. J was trimmed by 2 bases and V by 6 bases; bases with no gene match: 9. The CDR3 contains 15 residues. CDR3 region: CASSSRLALQETQYF. The CDR3 DNA follows: TGTGCCAGCAGCTCCAGACTAGCATTGCAAGAGACCCAGTACTTC.

V gene TRBV19 combines with J gene TRBJ1-1, with TRBD1 matching over 10 bases. This CDR3 contains 13 residues. J gave up 3 bases and V 7 bases, and 2 bases lay outside the gene matches. CDR1 LNHDA and CDR2 SQIVND come from the germline V gene (reference sequence). The CDR3 nucleotides read TGTGCCAGTACCGGGACAGGGGACACTGAAGCTTTCTTT. It is translated as CASTGTGDTEAFF.

The CDR3 coding sequence is TGTGCCAGCAGCCAAGAGTCCAGGAACACTGAAGCTTTCTTT. This sequence encodes CASSQESRNTEAFF. J is TRBJ1-1 and V is TRBV4-2; unclear D gene. The CDR3 is 14 residues long. Trimming took 0 bases from V and 1 from J, leaving 6 bases between them. Germline loops: CDR1 LGHNA, CDR2 YNFKEQ.

The chain is built from TRBV5-6 and TRBJ1-1; 7 nucleotides agree with TRBD1. CDR3 length: 13 amino acids. Germline V gene sequence: CDR1 SGHDT, CDR2 YYEEEE. V gave up 0 bases and J gave up 7 bases; unmatched junction bases: 3. The DNA for the CDR3 is TGTGCCAGCAGCTTGGCGCAGGGGGTTGAAGCTTTCTTT. Amino acids: CASSLAQGVEAFF.

V and J are TRBV2 and TRBJ2-7; D might be TRBD1 (6 bases). CDR1 is SNHLY and CDR2 is FYNNEI in the germline V gene. This CDR3 is built from 11 residues. Deletions cut 2 bases from V and 13 bases from J, with 12 bases between. The CDR3 spells CASSETGREYF. Written as DNA, the CDR3 is TGTGCCAGCAGTGAAACAGGGAGAGAATACTTC.

This chain uses TRBV7-9 with TRBJ1-2, with D possibly TRBD1 on 5 matching bases. With 0 bases removed from V and 2 bases from J, the gap between germline ends came to 10 bases. From germline, CDR1 is SEHNR and CDR2 FQNEAQ (reference sequence). The CDR3 consists of 15 residues. CDR3 region: CASSLAGGVNYGYTF. CDR3 DNA: TGTGCCAGCAGCTTAGCTGGGGGGGTGAACTATGGCTACACCTTC.

The genes are TRBV11-3 and TRBJ2-3; 9 nucleotides line up with TRBD2. CDR1 SGHNT and CDR2 YENEEA come from the germline V gene. The CDR3 has 16 residues. V gave up 6 bases and J gave up 6 bases; unmatched junction bases: 13. CDR3 sequence reads: CASRGAQRGVWDTQYF. The CDR3 nucleotides read TGTGCCAGCAGAGGGGCACAGCGGGGGGTATGGGATACGCAGTATTTT.

This sequence joins TRBV2 and TRBJ2-7; D possibly corresponds to TRBD2 (5 bases). The CDR3 runs 15 residues. CDR1 is SNHLY, CDR2 FYNNEI, per germline. V was shortened by 6 bases and J by 1 base, with 16 bases between the two germline ends. The CDR3, as DNA: TGTGCCAGCAGCCCACTAGGCGCTCTGTCCTACGAGCAGTACTTC. Residues: CASSPLGALSYEQYF.

The rearrangement uses TRBV5-1 and TRBJ2-7, with D perhaps matching TRBD1 (6 bases). The length of the CDR3 is 14 residues. Germline CDR1 SGHRS, CDR2 YFSETQ. V lost 0 bases to trimming and J lost 3 bases, with 10 bases between them. The CDR3 loop reads CASSLAGTIYEQYF. The CDR3 region has the DNA TGCGCCAGCAGCTTGGCTGGGACAATCTACGAGCAGTACTTC.

The chain carries TRBV10-3 and TRBJ1-2, with 8 positions matching TRBD1. The CDR3 spans 14 residues. Germline V gives CDR1 ENHRY, CDR2 SYGVKD. Germline trimming cut 6 bases from V and 1 base from J; bases unmatched to any gene: 4. The CDR3 spells CAIRAGTGNYGYTF. For the CDR3, the DNA is TGTGCCATCAGGGCCGGGACAGGTAACTATGGCTACACCTTC.

V is TRBV28 and J is TRBJ1-5, with 7 bases identical to TRBD1. This CDR3 has 15 amino acids. V dropped 3 bases and J dropped 3; count of bases not matched to a gene: 5. CDR1 is MDHEN and CDR2 is SYDVKM in the germline V gene. The CDR3 bases are TGTGCCAGCAGTTTTGGCAGGGGGTCCAATCAGCCCCAGCATTTT. Residues: CASSFGRGSNQPQHF.

This clone appeared a single time. This chain connects TRBV27 to TRBJ2-5; D is perhaps TRBD1 (6 bases). CDR1 is MNHEY, CDR2 SMNVEV, per germline (reference sequence). This CDR3 spans 16 amino acids. Trimming took 4 bases from V and 0 from J, leaving 15 bases between them. This CDR3 reads CASSSYPAGDQETQYF. CDR3 nucleotides: TGTGCCAGCAGTTCTTATCCCGCAGGGGACCAAGAGACCCAGTACTTC.

The gene calls are TRBV19 and TRBJ2-1; TRBD2 aligns across 8 bases. Germline CDR1 LNHDA, CDR2 SQIVND (reference sequence). Trimming cost V 2 bases and J 0 bases; bases outside gene matches: 3. CDR3 length: 16 residues. DNA for the CDR3: TGTGCCAGTAGTATATCGCGGGGGGCCTCCTACAATGAGCAGTTCTTC. Protein: CASSISRGASYNEQFF.

This chain's CDR3 is CASSLWSDDEQFF. The CDR3 bases are TGTGCCAGCAGCTTATGGAGCGATGATGAGCAGTTCTTC. The J gene is TRBJ2-1, the V gene TRBV7-8; D unclear. V lost 2 bases and J lost 8, with 10 bases in between. CDR1 and CDR2 (germline): SGHVS, FQNEAQ. The CDR3 runs 13 residues.

The CDR3 DNA is TGTGCCAGCAGTTATAGGGACAGGGGGACCTACGAGCAGTACTTC. Protein: CASSYRDRGTYEQYF. The rearrangement uses TRBV6-5 and TRBJ2-7; 11 nucleotides agree with TRBD1. In germline, CDR1 is MNHEY, CDR2 SVGAGI. This CDR3 comprises 15 residues. V was clipped by 3 bases and J by 2 bases; unmatched bases: 3.